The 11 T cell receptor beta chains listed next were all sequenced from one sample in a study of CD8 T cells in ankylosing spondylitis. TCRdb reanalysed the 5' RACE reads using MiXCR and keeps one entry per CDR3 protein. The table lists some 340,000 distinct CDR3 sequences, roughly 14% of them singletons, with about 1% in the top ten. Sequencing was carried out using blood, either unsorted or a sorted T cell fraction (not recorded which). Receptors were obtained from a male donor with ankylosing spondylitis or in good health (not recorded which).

The CDR3 protein is CASSTQGFDGYTF. CDR3 DNA: TGTGCCAGCAGCACTCAGGGTTTCGATGGCTACACCTTC. The chain has TRBV6-1 and TRBJ1-2, with D perhaps TRBD1 (5 bases). Deletions cut 6 bases from V and 6 bases from J, with 14 bases between. The CDR3 has 13 residues. The germline CDR1 and CDR2 sequences are MNHNS and SASEGT.

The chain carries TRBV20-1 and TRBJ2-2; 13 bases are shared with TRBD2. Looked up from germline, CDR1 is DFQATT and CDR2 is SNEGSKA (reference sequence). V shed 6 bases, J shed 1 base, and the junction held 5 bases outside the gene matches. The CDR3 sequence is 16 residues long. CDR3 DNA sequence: TGCAGTGCACCGGGACTAGCGGGGAAGAACACCGGGGAGCTGTTTTTT. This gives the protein CSAPGLAGKNTGELFF.

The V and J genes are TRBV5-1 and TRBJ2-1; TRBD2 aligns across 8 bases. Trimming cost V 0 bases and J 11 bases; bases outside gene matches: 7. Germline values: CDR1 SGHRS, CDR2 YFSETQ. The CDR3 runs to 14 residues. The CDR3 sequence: CASSLAGGAPQQFF. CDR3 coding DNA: TGCGCCAGCAGCTTGGCCGGGGGGGCCCCTCAGCAGTTCTTC.

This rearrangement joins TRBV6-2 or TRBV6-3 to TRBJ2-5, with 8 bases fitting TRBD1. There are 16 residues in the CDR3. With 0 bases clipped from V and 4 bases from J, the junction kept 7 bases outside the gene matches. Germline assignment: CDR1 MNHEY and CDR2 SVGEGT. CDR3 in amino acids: CASSYSPGQGGETQYF. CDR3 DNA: TGTGCCAGCAGTTACTCCCCAGGACAGGGTGGAGAGACCCAGTACTTC.

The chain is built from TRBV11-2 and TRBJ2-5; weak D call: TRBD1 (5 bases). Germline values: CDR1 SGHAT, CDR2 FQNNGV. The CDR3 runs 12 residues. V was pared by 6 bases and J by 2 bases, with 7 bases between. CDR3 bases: TGTGCCAGCAGGGACATGCAAGAGACCCAGTACTTC. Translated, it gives CASRDMQETQYF.

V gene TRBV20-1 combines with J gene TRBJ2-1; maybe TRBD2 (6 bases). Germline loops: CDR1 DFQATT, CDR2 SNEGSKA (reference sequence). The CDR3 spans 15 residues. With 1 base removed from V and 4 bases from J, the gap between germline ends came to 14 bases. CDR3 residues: CSARAGALPYNEQFF. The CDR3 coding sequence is TGCAGTGCTAGAGCGGGAGCCCTTCCATACAATGAGCAGTTCTTC.

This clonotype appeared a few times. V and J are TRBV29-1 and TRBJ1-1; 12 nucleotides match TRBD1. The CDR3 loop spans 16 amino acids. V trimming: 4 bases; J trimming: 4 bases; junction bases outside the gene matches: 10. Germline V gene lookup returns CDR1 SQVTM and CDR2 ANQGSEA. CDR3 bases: TGCAGCGTTGGCGGGGACAGGGGGCTCGCGGGCACTGAAGCTTTCTTT. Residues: CSVGGDRGLAGTEAFF.

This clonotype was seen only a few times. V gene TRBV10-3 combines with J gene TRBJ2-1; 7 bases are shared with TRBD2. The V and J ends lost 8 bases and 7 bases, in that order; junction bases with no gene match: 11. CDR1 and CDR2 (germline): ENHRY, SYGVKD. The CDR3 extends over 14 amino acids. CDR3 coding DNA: TGTGCCATCGGGAAGGGAGGGCCGGAGAATGAGCAGTTCTTC. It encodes CAIGKGGPENEQFF.

CDR3 DNA sequence: TGTGCCAGCAGCGGACAGACAATCGGAAAACTGTTTTTT. Protein product: CASSGQTIGKLFF. The rearrangement joins TRBV12-3 or TRBV12-4 to TRBJ1-4; D may be TRBD1 (6 bases). The CDR3 spans 13 residues. Trimming removed 6 bases from V and 10 bases from J, with 15 bases in between.

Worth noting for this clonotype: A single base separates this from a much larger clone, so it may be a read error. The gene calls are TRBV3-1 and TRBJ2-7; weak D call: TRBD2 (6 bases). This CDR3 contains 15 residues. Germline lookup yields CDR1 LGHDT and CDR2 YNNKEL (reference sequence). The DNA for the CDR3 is TGTGCCTGCAGCCAAGATTTGCGGGACTTCTACGAGCAGTACTTC. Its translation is CACSQDLRDFYEQYF.

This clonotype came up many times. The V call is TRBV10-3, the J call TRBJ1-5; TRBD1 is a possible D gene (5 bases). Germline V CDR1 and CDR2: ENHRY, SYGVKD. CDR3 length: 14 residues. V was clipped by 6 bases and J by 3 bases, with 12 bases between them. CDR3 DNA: TGTGCCATCAGCAGGGACCTCGACAATCAGCCCCAGCATTTT. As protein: CAISRDLDNQPQHF.